The 4 T cell receptor beta chains given below trace back to one sample, sequenced in a study of cytomegalovirus exposure and HLA in healthy donors. PCR used 60 Vbeta primers and 13 Jbeta primers. Clones were sequenced by immunoSEQ multiplex PCR, and TCRdb holds only the in-frame ones, with some missing. The sample consists of about 120,000 clones, 60% to 75% of them appearing once. The sequenced sample was PBMCs. Receptors originate from a woman aged 35 to 49 in good health and CMV-seropositive.

J is TRBJ1-5 and V is TRBV7-8, with 7 bases that match TRBD1. The CDR3 runs to 16 residues. Trimming cost V 2 bases and J 3 bases; bases outside gene matches: 7. Germline lookup yields CDR1 SGHVS and CDR2 FQNEAQ. The CDR3 sequence: CASSLSGQPINQPQHF. In DNA, the CDR3 is TGTGCCAGCAGCTTATCGGGACAGCCGATCAATCAGCCCCAGCATTTT.

V and J are TRBV9 and TRBJ1-6, with 7 bases matching TRBD1. V dropped 0 bases and J dropped 5; count of bases not matched to a gene: 2. The germline V gene has CDR1 SGDLS and CDR2 YYNGEE. The CDR3 is made up of 15 amino acids. The CDR3 reads CASSVATGDNSPLHF. In DNA, the CDR3 is TGTGCCAGCAGCGTAGCTACAGGGGATAATTCACCCCTCCACTTT.

The V call is TRBV19, the J call TRBJ2-7, with TRBD2 identical over 10 bases. J gave up 4 bases and V 4 bases, and 4 bases lay outside the gene matches. Germline CDR1 reads LNHDA; CDR2 reads SQIVND (reference sequence). This CDR3 is built from 14 residues. The CDR3 loop is CASSTAGGPYEQYF. CDR3 in DNA: TGTGCCAGTAGTACAGCGGGAGGGCCGTACGAGCAGTACTTC.

The chain employs TRBV27 and TRBJ1-2, with a possible D match to TRBD1 (5 bases). The germline V gene has CDR1 MNHEY and CDR2 SMNVEV (reference sequence). V was pared by 1 base and J by 4 bases, with 13 bases between. This CDR3 contains 15 residues. The CDR3 region is CASSLYPDSSYGYTF. DNA of the CDR3: TGTGCCAGCAGTTTATACCCAGACAGCTCCTATGGCTACACCTTC.